The 14 T cell receptor beta chains in this list originate from one sample, sequenced in a study of T cells after yellow fever vaccination. TCRdb passed the 5' RACE reads through MiXCR, listing each CDR3 protein once. The profile shows approximately 300,000 distinct CDR3 sequences, about 6.6% of them singletons. This sample comprised PBMCs, obtained more than 40 days after the first yellow fever vaccination. These receptors were taken from a man aged 18 to 30 who received the YFV17D yellow fever vaccine.

This clonotype was observed a few times. The rearrangement links TRBV20-1 to TRBJ1-5; D possibly corresponds to TRBD1 (5 bases). The CDR3 length is 14 residues. The V end was cut by 3 bases, the J end by 2 bases, with 11 bases between. Germline V gene lookup returns CDR1 DFQATT and CDR2 SNEGSKA (reference sequence). The CDR3 bases are TGCAGTGCTAGGGCAGGGTCGGGCAATCAGCCCCAGCATTTT. It specifies CSARAGSGNQPQHF.

The chain employs TRBV19 and TRBJ1-2, with a weak D call TRBD1 (6 bases). V shed 5 bases and J shed 5 bases, with 12 bases lying between them. There are 13 residues in the CDR3. From germline, CDR1 is LNHDA and CDR2 SQIVND (reference sequence). The CDR3 region is CASSSDRRYGYTF. The CDR3 region has the DNA TGTGCCAGTAGTTCAGACAGGCGATATGGCTACACCTTC.

This clonotype was seen just once. The chain recombines TRBV5-6 with TRBJ1-2; no clear D. V shed 7 bases and J shed 9 bases, with 16 bases lying between them. CDR1 is SGHDT, CDR2 YYEEEE, per germline. The CDR3 extends over 12 amino acids. The CDR3 protein is CASGPGLLCYTF. The DNA for the CDR3 is TGTGCCAGCGGCCCCGGGCTCCTCTGCTACACCTTC.

This clonotype was observed a handful of times. The CDR3 bases are TGTGCCAGCAGTGAATTTGCGGGCAGGGGGCGTGAGCAGTACGTC. Translation: CASSEFAGRGREQYV. The rearrangement uses TRBV2 and TRBJ2-7; TRBD1 matches at 8 bases. The CDR3 contains 15 residues. V was pared by 2 bases and J by 7 bases, with 10 bases of the junction left unmatched. Germline V lookup: CDR1 SNHLY, CDR2 FYNNEI.

This clonotype appeared a few times. The J gene is TRBJ1-1, the V gene TRBV27; 7 nucleotides line up with TRBD1. CDR3 length equals 17 residues. Germline lookup yields CDR1 MNHEY and CDR2 SMNVEV (reference sequence). Trimming cost V 8 bases and J 4 bases; bases outside gene matches: 19. This CDR3 reads CASFTAGGFGGATEAFF. In DNA, the CDR3 is TGTGCCAGCTTCACAGCAGGGGGTTTCGGGGGCGCCACTGAAGCTTTCTTT.

This clonotype was counted between two and nine times. The V call is TRBV6-6, the J call TRBJ1-1; tentatively, D is TRBD1 (6 bases). The CDR3 extends over 13 amino acids. V was pared by 5 bases and J by 8 bases, with 15 bases between. Looked up from germline, CDR1 is MNHNY and CDR2 is SVGAGI (reference sequence). CDR3 loop: CASSPTNGQEAFF. The CDR3 nucleotides read TGTGCCAGCAGTCCGACTAACGGACAGGAAGCTTTCTTT.

This clonotype appeared a few times. The chain couples TRBV20-1 to TRBJ1-1, with D perhaps matching TRBD1 (5 bases). Germline V gene data show CDR1 as DFQATT and CDR2 as SNEGSKA (reference sequence). Trimming removed 0 bases from V and 4 bases from J, with 18 bases in between. CDR3 length: 16 amino acids. CDR3 DNA: TGCAGTGCTAGAGATATCGGACGGCCGGGGGGCACTGAAGCTTTCTTT. This encodes CSARDIGRPGGTEAFF.

Only a few counts were recorded for this clonotype. V is TRBV12-3 or TRBV12-4 and J is TRBJ1-5, with 10 bases aligning to TRBD1. The J segment lost 7 bases and the V segment lost 7 bases, leaving 7 bases of the junction unmatched. The CDR3 length is 14 residues. Written as DNA, the CDR3 is TGTGCCAGCACTCAGGACAGGGGGAGGCAGCCCCAGCATTTT. It encodes CASTQDRGRQPQHF.

This clonotype has a handful of counts. Germline and junction disagree at one end, which may indicate a read error. The V gene is TRBV4-3, the J gene TRBJ1-5; tentatively, D is TRBD1 (5 bases). In germline, CDR1 is LGHNA, CDR2 YSLEER. The CDR3 is made up of 14 amino acids. CDR3 in amino acids: CASSGGLSNQPQHF. CDR3 bases: TGCGCGAGCAGCGGGGGGTTGAGCAATCAGCCCCAGCATTTT.

Only a few counts were recorded for this clonotype. V and J are TRBV20-1 and TRBJ2-3; 12 nucleotides agree with TRBD1. The CDR3 loop spans 15 amino acids. CDR1 and CDR2 from the germline V gene are DFQATT and SNEGSKA (reference sequence). Losses at the gene ends were 3 bases for V and 4 bases for J; bases not matched to a gene: 5. The CDR3 reads CSARAGTGGADTQYF. The CDR3 nucleotides read TGCAGTGCTAGGGCCGGGACAGGGGGCGCAGATACGCAGTATTTT.

This clonotype was seen only a few times. The germline gene is not matched at one end of the junction; a read error may be the cause. This chain links TRBV7-7 with TRBJ2-6; D is unresolved. This CDR3 region has 17 residues. Germline V CDR1 and CDR2: SSHAT, FNYEAQ (reference sequence). CDR3 region: CASSLRPPGSGANVLTF. DNA of the CDR3: TGTGCTAGCAGCTTAAGGCCGCCGGGTTCAGGGGCCAACGTCCTGACTTTC.

The CDR3, as DNA: TGTGCCAGTAGTATACAGGAGGTCGGTGAGCAGTTCTTC. It yields the protein CASSIQEVGEQFF. The chain combines TRBV19 with TRBJ2-1, with D possibly being TRBD2 (5 bases). Looked up from germline, CDR1 is LNHDA and CDR2 is SQIVND (reference sequence). Trimming took off 2 bases at V and 9 bases at J, with 11 bases between the two ends. The CDR3 totals 13 residues.

There are many counts of this clonotype. This chain joins TRBV7-2 and TRBJ2-1, with D unresolved. V lost 4 bases and J 0 bases, leaving 13 bases between the germline ends. This CDR3 has 16 amino acids. Germline lookup yields CDR1 SGHTA and CDR2 FQGNSA. The CDR3 sequence is CASSSPALSSYNEQFF. The CDR3 bases are TGTGCCAGCAGCTCCCCGGCATTAAGCTCCTACAATGAGCAGTTCTTC.

This clonotype was observed many times. V and J are TRBV19 and TRBJ1-4, with 7 bases matching TRBD1. Germline lookup yields CDR1 LNHDA and CDR2 SQIVND (reference sequence). This CDR3 has 15 amino acids. The trim removed 6 bases at V and 0 bases at J, leaving 4 bases unmatched. CDR3 in DNA: TGTGCCAGTAGCGGACAGGCAGCAACTAATGAAAAACTGTTTTTT. Protein: CASSGQAATNEKLFF.